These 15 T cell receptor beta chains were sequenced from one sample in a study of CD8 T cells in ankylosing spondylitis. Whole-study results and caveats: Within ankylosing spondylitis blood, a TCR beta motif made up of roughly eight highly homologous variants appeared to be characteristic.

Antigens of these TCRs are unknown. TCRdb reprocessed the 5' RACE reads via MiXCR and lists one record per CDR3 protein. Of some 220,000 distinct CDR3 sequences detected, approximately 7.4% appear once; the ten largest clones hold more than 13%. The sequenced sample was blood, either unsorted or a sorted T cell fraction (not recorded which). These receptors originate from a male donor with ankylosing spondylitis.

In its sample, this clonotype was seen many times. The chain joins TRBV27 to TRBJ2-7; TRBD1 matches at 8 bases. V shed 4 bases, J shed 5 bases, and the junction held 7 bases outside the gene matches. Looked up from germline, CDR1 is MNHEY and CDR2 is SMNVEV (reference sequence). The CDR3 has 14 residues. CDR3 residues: CASSSYRGVDEQYF. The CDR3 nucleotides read TGTGCCAGCAGTTCGTACAGGGGGGTCGACGAGCAGTACTTC.

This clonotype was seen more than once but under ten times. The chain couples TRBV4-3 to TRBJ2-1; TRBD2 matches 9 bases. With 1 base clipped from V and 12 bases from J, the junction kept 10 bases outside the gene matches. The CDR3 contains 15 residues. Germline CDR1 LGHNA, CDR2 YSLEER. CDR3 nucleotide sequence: TGCGCCAGCAGCCAAGGGACTAGCGCGGCTTTTTGGCAGTTCTTC. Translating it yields CASSQGTSAAFWQFF.

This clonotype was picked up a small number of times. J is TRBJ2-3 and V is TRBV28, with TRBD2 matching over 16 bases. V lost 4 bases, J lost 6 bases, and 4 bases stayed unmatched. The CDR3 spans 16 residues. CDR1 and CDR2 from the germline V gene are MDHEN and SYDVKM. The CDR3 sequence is CASSSGTSGREDTQYF. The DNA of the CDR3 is TGTGCCAGCAGTTCCGGGACTAGCGGGAGGGAGGATACGCAGTATTTT.

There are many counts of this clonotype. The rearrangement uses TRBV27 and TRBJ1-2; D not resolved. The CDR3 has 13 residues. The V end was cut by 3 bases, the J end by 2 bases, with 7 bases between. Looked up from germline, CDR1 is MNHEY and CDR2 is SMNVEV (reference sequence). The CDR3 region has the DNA TGTGCCAGCAGTTTTGGACCGAACTATGGCTACACCTTC. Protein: CASSFGPNYGYTF.

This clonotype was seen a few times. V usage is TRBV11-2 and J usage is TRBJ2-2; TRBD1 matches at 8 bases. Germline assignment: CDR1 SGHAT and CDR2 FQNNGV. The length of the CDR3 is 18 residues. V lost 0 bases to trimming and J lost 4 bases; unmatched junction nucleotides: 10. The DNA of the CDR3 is TGTGCCAGCAGCTTAGAACGGCGTATCACAGGGGGCACCGGGGAGCTGTTTTTT. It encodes CASSLERRITGGTGELFF. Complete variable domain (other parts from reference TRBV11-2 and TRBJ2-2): EAGVAQSPRYKIIEKRQSVAFWCNPISGHATLYWYQQILGQGPKLLIQFQNNGVVDDSQLPKDRFSAERLKGVDSTLKIQPAKLEDSAVYLCASSLERRITGGTGELFFGEGSRLTVL.

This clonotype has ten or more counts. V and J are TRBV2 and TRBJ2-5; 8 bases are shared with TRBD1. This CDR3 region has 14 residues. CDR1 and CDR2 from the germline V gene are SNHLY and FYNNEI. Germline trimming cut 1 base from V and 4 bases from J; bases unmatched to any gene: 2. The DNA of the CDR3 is TGTGCCAGCAGTGAAGGGACAGGGCCAGAGACCCAGTACTTC. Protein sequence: CASSEGTGPETQYF.

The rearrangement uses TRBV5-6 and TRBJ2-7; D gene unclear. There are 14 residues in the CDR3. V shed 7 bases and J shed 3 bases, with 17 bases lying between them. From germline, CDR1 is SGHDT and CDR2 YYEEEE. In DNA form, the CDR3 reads TGTGCCAGCGGCACCCGACTCCTAAGCTACGAGCAGTACTTC. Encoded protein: CASGTRLLSYEQYF.

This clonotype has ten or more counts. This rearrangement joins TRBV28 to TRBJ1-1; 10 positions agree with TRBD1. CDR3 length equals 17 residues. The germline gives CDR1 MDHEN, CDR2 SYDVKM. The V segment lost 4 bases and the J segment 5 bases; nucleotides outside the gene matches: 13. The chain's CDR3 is CASSSPIKTGGNTEAFF. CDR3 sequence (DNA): TGTGCCAGCAGTTCACCAATTAAGACAGGGGGCAATACTGAAGCTTTCTTT.

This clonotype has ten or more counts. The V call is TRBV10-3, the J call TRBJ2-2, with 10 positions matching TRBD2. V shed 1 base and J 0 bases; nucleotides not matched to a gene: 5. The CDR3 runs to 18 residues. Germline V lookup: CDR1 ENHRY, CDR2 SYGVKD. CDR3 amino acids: CAISEWPSGGPNTGELFF. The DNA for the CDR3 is TGTGCCATCAGTGAGTGGCCTAGCGGGGGACCGAACACCGGGGAGCTGTTTTTT.

CDR3: CASSLAGSSNQPQHF. As DNA, the CDR3 is TGCGCCAGCAGCTTGGCGGGAAGCAGCAATCAGCCCCAGCATTTT. The V and J genes are TRBV5-1 and TRBJ1-5, with D unresolved. Trimming left V 0 bases short and J 1 base short, with 8 bases between. CDR3 length: 15 residues. Germline V gives CDR1 SGHRS, CDR2 YFSETQ.

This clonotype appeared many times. This chain's CDR3 is CAISERLAGKETQYF. The CDR3 DNA sequence: TGTGCCATCAGTGAAAGGCTAGCGGGTAAAGAGACCCAGTACTTC. The V call is TRBV10-3, the J call TRBJ2-5; TRBD2 agrees at 8 bases. This CDR3 region has 15 residues. Germline CDR1 ENHRY, CDR2 SYGVKD. Trimming removed 3 bases from V and 3 bases from J; junction bases left unmatched: 6.

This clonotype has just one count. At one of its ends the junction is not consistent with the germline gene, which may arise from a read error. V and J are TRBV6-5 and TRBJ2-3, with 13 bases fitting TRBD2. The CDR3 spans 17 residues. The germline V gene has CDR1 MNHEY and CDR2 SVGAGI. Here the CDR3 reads CDSSYLGLAGSTDTQYF. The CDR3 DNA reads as TGTGACAGCAGTTACTTGGGACTAGCGGGGAGCACAGATACGCAGTATTTT.

For the CDR3, the DNA is TGTGCCAGCAGCCCCGGGGGTGGGGCATTTAGCTATGGCTACACCTTC. As protein: CASSPGGGAFSYGYTF. The chain is built from TRBV9 and TRBJ1-2; a possible D gene is TRBD1 (5 bases). The CDR3 consists of 16 residues. The V and J ends lost 4 bases and 4 bases respectively, with 20 bases between them. Germline V lookup: CDR1 SGDLS, CDR2 YYNGEE.

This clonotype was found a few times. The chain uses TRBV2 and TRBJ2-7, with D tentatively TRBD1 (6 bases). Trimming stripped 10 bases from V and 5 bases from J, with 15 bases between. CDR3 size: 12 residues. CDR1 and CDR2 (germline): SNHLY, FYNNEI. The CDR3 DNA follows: TGTGCCATAAGCAGGGGTAGGGACGAGCAGTACTTC. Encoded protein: CAISRGRDEQYF.

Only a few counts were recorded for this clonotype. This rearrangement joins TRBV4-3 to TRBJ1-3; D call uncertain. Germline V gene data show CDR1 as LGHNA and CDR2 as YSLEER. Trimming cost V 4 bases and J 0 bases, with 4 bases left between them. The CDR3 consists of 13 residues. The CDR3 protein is CASSPNSGNTIYF. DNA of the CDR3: TGCGCCAGCAGCCCAAACTCTGGAAACACCATATATTTT.